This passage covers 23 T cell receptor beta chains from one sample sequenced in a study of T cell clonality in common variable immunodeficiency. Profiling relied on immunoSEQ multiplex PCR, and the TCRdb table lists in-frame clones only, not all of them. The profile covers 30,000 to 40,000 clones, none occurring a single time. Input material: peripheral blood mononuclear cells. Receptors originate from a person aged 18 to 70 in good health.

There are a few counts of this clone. The CDR3 loop is CAWSRVTGGDSPLHF. The sequenced CDR3 bases are TGTGCCTGGAGTAGAGTGACAGGGGGAGATTCACCC. The V and J genes are TRBV30 and TRBJ1-6; 9 nucleotides line up with TRBD1. The CDR3 end is not reached by the read, which stops 3 residues before it; the germline J gene fills it in. The ends lost 2 bases at V and 8 bases at J; junction bases unmatched: 7. Germline lookup yields CDR1 GTSNPN and CDR2 SVGIG (reference sequence). This CDR3 is 15 amino acids long.

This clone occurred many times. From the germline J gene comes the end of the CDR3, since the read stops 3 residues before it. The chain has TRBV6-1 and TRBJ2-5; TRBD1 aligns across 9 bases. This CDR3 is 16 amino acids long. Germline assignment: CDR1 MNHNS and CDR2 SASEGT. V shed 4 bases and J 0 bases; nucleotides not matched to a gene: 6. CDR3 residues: CASSVRTGVNQETQYF. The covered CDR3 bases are TGTGCCAGCAGTGTACGGACAGGGGTGAACCAAGAGACC.

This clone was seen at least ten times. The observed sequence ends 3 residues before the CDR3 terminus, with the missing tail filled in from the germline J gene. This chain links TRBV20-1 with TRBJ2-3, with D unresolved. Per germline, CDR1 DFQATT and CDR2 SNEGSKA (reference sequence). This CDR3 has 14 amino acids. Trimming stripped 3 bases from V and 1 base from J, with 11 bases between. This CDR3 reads CSASEPKRTDTQYF. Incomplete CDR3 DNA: TGCAGTGCTAGTGAGCCCAAGCGCACAGATACG.

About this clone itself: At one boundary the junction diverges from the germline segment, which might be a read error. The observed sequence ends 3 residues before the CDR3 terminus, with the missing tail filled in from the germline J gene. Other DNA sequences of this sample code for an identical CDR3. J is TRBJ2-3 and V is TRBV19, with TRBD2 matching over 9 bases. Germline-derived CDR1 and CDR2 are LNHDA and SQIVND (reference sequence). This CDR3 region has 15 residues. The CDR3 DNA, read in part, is TGCGCTAGTAGTCCACCGGGACTAGCTATAGATACG. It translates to CASSPPGLAIDT. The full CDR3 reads CASSPPGLAIDTQYF.

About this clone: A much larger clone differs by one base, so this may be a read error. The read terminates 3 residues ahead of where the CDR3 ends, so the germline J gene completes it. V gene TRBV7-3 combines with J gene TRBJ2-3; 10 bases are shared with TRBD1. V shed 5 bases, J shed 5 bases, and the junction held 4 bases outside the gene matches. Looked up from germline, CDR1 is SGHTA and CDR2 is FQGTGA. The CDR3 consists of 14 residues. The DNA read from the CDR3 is TGTGCCAGCAGCGAGACAGGGGGCGTAGATACG. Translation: CASSETGGVDT. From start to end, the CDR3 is CASSETGGVDTQYF.

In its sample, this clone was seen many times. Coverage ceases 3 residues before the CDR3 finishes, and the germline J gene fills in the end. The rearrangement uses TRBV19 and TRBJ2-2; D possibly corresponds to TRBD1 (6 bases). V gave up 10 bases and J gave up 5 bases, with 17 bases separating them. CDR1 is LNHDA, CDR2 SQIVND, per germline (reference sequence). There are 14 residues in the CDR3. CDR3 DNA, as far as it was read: TGTGCCACAAGGACAGCCGGAGGAACCGGGGAG. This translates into CATRTAGGTGE. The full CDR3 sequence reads CATRTAGGTGELFF.

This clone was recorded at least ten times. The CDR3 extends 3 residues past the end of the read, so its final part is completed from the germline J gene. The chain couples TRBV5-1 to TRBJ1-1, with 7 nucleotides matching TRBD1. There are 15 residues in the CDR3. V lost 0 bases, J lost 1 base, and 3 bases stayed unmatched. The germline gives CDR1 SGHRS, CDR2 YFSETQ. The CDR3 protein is CASSLAGQPNTEAFF. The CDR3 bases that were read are TGCGCCAGCAGCTTGGCGGGACAGCCGAACACTGAA.

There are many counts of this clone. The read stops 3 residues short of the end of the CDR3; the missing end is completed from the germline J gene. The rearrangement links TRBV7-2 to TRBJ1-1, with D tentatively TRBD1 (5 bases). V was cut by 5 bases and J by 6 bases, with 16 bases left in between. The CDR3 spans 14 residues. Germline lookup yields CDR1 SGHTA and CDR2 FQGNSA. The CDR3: CASSPRGGNAEAFF. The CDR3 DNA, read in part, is TGTGCCAGCAGCCCTCGGGGGGGAAACGCTGAA.

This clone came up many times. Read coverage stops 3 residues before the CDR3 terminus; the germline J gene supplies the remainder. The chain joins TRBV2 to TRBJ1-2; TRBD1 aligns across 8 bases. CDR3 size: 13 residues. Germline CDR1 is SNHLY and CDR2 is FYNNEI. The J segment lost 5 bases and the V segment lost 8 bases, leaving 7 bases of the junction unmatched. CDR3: CASWDRLPYGYTF. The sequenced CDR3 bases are TGTGCCAGCTGGGACAGGCTCCCATATGGC.

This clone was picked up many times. The covered CDR3 bases are TGTGCCAGCTCACCACCCCTAGCGGACACCGGGGAG. Its protein product is CASSPPLADTGE. The full CDR3 is CASSPPLADTGELFF. V usage is TRBV18 and J usage is TRBJ2-2; the match to TRBD2 covers 7 bases. The read falls 3 residues short of the CDR3 end, and the missing part is taken from the germline J gene. Trimming removed 0 bases from V and 3 bases from J; junction bases left unmatched: 1. Per germline, CDR1 KGHSH and CDR2 LQKENI. There are 15 residues in the CDR3.

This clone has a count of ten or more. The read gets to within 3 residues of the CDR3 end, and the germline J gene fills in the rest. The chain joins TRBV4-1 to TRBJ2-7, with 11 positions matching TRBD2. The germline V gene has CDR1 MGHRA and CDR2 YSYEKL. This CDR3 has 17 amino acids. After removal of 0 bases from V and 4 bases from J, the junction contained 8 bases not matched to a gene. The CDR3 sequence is CASSQEFGTSGLYEQYF. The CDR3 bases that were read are TGCGCCAGCAGCCAAGAGTTTGGGACTAGCGGCCTTTACGAG.

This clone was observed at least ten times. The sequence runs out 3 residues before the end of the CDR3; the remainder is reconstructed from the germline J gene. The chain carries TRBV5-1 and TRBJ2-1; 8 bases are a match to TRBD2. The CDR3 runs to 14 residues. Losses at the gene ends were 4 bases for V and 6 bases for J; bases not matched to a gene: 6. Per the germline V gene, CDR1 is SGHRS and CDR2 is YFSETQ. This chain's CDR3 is CASSPSGSFNEQFF. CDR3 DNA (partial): TGCGCCAGCAGCCCGAGCGGGAGTTTCAATGAG.

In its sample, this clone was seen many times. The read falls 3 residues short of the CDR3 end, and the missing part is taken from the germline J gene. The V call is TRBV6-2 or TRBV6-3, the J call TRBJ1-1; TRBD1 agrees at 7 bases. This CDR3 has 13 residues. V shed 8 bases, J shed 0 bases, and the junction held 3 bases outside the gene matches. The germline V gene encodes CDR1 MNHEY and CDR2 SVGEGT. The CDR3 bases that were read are TGTGCCAGCGAGGGACAGTTGAACACTGAA. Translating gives CASEGQLNTE. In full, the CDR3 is CASEGQLNTEAFF.

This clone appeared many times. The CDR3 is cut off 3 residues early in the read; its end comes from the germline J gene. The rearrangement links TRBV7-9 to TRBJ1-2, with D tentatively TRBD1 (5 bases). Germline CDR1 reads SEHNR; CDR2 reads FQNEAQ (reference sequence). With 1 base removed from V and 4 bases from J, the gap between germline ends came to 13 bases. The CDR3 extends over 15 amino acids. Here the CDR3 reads CASSLDPGHPYGYTF. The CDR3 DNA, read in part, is TGTGCCAGCAGCTTAGACCCCGGACACCCCTATGGC.

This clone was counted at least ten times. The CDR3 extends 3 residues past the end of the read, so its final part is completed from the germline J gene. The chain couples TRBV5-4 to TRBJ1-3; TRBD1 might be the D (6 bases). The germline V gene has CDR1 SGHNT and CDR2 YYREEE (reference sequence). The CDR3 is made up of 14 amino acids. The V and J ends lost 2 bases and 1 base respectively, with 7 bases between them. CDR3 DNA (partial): TGTGCCAGCAGCTTCACAGGGTCTGGAAACACC. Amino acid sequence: CASSFTGSGNT. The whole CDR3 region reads CASSFTGSGNTIYF.

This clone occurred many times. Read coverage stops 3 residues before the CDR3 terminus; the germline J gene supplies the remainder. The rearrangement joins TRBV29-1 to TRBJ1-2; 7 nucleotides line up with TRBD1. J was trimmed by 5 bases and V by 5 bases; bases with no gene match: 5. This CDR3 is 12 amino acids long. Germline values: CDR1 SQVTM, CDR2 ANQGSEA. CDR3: CSVSGQRYGYTF. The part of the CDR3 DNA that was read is TGCAGCGTTTCGGGACAGCGATATGGC.

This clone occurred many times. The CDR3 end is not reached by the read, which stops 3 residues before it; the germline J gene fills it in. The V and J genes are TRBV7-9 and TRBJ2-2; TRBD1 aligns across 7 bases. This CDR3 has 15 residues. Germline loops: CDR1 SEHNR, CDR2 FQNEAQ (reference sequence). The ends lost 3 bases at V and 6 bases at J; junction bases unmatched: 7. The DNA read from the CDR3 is TGTGCCAGCAGCTTCGGAGACAGGGACGCCGGGGAG. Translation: CASSFGDRDAGE. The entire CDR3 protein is CASSFGDRDAGELFF.

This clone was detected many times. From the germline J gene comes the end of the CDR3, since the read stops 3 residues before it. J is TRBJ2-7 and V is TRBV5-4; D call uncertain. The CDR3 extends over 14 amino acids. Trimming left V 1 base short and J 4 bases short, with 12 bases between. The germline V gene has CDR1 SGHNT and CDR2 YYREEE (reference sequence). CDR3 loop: CASSLFNGGYEQYF. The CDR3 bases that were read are TGTGCCAGCAGCTTGTTTAATGGCGGTTACGAG. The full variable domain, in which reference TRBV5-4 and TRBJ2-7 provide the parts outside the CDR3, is ETGVTQSPTHLIKTRGQQVTLRCSSQSGHNTVSWYQQALGQGPQFIFQYYREEENGRGNFPPRFSGLQFPNYSSELNVNALELDDSALYLCASSLFNGGYEQYFGPGTRLTVT.

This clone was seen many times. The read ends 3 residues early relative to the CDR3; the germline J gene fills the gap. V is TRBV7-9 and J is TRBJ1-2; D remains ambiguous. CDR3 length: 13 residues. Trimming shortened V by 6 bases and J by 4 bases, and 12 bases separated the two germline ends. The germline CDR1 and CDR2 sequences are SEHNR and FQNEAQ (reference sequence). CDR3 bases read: TGTGCCAGCAGTCAACATCCCCCCTATGGC. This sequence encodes CASSQHPPYG. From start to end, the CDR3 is CASSQHPPYGYTF.

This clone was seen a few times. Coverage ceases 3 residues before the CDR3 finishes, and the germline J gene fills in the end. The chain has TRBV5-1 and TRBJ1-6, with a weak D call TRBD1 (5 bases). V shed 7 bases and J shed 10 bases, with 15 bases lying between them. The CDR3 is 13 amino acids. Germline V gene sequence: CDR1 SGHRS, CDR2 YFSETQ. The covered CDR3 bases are TGCGCCAGCTTCAGGGAGTTCGGATCACCC. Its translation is CASFREFGSP. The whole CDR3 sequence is CASFREFGSPLHF.

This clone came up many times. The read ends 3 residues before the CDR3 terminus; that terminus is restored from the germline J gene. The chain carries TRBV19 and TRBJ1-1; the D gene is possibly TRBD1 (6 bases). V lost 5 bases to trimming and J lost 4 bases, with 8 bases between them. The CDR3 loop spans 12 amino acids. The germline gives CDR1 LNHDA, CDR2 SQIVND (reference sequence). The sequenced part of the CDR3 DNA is TGTGCCAGTAGTTCAGGGGCCACTGAA. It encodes CASSSGATE. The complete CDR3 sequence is CASSSGATEAFF.

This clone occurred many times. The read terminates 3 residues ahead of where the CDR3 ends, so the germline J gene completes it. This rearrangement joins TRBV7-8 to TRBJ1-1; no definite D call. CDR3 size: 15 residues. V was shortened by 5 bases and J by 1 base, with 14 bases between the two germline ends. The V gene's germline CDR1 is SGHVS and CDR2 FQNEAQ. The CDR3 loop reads CASSPIGLQNTEAFF. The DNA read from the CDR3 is TGTGCCAGCAGCCCCATAGGACTCCAGAACACTGAA.

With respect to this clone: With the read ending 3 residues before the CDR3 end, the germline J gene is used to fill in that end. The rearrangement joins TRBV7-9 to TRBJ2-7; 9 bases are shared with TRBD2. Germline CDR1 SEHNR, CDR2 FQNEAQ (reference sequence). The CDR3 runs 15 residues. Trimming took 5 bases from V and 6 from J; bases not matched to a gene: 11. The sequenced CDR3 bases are TGTGCCAGCAGCGCGAGGACTGGCGGGAGGGCCGAG. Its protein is CASSARTGGRAE. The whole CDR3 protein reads CASSARTGGRAEQYF.